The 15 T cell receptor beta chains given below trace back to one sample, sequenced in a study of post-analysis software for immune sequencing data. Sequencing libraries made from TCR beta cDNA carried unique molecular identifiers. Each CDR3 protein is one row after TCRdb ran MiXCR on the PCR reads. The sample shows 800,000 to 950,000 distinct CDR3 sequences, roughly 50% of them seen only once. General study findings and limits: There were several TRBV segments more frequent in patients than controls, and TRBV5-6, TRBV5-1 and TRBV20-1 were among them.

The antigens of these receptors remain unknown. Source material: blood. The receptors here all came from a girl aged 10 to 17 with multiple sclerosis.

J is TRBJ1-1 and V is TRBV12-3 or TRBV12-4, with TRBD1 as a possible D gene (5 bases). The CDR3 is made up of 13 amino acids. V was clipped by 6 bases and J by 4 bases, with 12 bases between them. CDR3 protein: CASRWPGSTEAFF. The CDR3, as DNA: TGTGCCAGCAGGTGGCCAGGGAGCACTGAAGCTTTCTTT.

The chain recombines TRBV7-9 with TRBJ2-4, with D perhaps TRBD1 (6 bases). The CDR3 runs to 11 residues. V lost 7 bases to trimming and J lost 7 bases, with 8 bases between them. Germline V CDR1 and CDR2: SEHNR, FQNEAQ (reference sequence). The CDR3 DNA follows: TGTGCCAGCACAGGGGAGAACATTCAGTACTTC. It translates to CASTGENIQYF.

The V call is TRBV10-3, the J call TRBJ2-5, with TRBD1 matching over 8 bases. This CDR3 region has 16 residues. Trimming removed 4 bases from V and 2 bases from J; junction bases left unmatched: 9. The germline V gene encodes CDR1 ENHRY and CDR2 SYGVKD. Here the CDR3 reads CAISVSRGQGQETQYF. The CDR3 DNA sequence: TGTGCCATCAGTGTATCCAGGGGGCAAGGGCAAGAGACCCAGTACTTC.

The CDR3 DNA reads TGTGCCACCAGCATATTAATGCTTCCCTACAATGAGCAGTTCTTC. Amino acid sequence: CATSILMLPYNEQFF. The chain combines TRBV15 with TRBJ2-1; no firm D call. Looked up from germline, CDR1 is LNHNV and CDR2 is YYDKDF (reference sequence). Trimming cost V 4 bases and J 2 bases, with 12 bases left between them. The CDR3 length is 15 residues.

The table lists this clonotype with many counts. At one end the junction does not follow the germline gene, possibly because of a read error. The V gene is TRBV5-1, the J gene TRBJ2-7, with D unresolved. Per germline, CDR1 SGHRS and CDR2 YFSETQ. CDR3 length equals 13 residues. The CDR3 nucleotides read TGTGCCAGCAGCTTAGCCCTATCCTACGAGCAGTACTTC. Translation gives CASSLALSYEQYF.

The chain's CDR3 is CSAPTSGLNEQFF. The CDR3 region has the DNA TGCAGTGCCCCGACTAGTGGTCTGAATGAGCAGTTCTTC. The chain links TRBV20-1 to TRBJ2-1; a weak D match, TRBD2 (6 bases). Trimming took 6 bases from V and 7 from J, leaving 16 bases between them. The germline CDR1 and CDR2 sequences are DFQATT and SNEGSKA (reference sequence). The CDR3 runs 13 residues.

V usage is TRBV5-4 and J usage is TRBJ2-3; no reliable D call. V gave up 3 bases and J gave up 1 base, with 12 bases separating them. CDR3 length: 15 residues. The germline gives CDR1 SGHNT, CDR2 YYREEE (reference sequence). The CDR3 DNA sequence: TGTGCCAGCAGCTCCCCTATGACCCGCACAGATACGCAGTATTTT. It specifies CASSSPMTRTDTQYF.

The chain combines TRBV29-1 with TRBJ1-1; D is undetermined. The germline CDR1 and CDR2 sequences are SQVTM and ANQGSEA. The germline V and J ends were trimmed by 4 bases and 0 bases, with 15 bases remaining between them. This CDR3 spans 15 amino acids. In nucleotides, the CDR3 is TGCAGCGTTGCCCCCCTGTTGAGCATGAACACTGAAGCTTTCTTT. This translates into CSVAPLLSMNTEAFF.

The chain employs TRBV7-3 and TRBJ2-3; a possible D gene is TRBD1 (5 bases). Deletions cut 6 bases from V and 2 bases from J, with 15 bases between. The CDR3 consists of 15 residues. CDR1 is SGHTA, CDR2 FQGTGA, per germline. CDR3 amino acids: CASRRTPYPTDTQYF. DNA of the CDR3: TGTGCCAGCAGGAGGACACCCTATCCCACAGATACGCAGTATTTT.

The CDR3: CAIAGNSYEQYF. The DNA for the CDR3 is TGTGCCATCGCCGGGAACTCCTACGAGCAGTACTTC. This chain joins TRBV10-3 and TRBJ2-7; weak D call: TRBD2 (5 bases). With 8 bases removed from V and 0 bases from J, the gap between germline ends came to 8 bases. From germline, CDR1 is ENHRY and CDR2 SYGVKD. The CDR3 spans 12 residues.

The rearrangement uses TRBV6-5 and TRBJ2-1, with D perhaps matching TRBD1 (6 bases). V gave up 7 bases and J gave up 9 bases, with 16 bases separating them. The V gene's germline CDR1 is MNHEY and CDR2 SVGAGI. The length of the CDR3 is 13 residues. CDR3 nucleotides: TGTGCCAGCACCCAAATCCAGGGGCTTGAGCAGTTCTTC. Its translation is CASTQIQGLEQFF.

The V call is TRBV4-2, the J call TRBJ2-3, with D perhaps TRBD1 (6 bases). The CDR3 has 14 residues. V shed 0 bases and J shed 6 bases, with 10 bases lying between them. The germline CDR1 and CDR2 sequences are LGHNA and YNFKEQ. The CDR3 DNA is TGTGCCAGCAGCCAAGACCACAGGGCGGATACGCAGTATTTT. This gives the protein CASSQDHRADTQYF.

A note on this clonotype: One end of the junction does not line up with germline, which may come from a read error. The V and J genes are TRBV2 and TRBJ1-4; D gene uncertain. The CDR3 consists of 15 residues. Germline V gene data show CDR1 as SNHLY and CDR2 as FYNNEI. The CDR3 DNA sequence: TGCGCCAGCAGTGAACGCCGGGGAACTAATGAAAAACTGTTTTTT. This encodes CASSERRGTNEKLFF.

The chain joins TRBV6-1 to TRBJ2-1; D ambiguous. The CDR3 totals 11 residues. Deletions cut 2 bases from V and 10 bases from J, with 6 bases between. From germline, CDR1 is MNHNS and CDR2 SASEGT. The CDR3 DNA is TGTGCCAGCAGTGAAAAGGGAGAGCAGTTCTTC. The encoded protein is CASSEKGEQFF.

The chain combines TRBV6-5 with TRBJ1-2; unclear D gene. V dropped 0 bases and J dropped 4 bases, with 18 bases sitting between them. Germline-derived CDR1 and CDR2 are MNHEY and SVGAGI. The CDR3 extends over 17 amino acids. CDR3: CASSYSPPSSLGYGYTF. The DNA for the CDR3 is TGTGCCAGCAGTTACTCCCCTCCCAGCAGCCTGGGCTATGGCTACACCTTC.